The source of this T cell receptor (beta chain) is a study of cytomegalovirus exposure and HLA in healthy donors. Samples came from healthy bone marrow donors. The PCR was carried out with 60 Vbeta primers and 13 Jbeta primers. TCRdb keeps only in-frame clones here, not all; method: immunoSEQ multiplex PCR. The table includes some 130,000 clones, 83% detected once. On this clone itself: Antigen: not known.

V dropped 6 bases and J dropped 2; count of bases not matched to a gene: 7. The CDR3 loop spans 15 amino acids. CDR1 and CDR2 (germline): MNHNS, SASEGT. Findings and limits, study-wide: Sequencing depth across donors, presence/absence analyses assumed, was roughly uniform. Association of a missense DCLRE1C variant with TCR beta V- and J-gene trimming was reported in a later analysis. In an earlier analysis, about 87% or about 30%: the productive usage of most TCR beta V segments.

Source material: PBMCs. The chain links TRBV6-1 to TRBJ1-1, with TRBD1 matching 9 bases. The TCR sequence derives from a girl aged 2-15 years in good health and CMV-seronegative. The CDR3 is CASRWTGAANTEAFF. CDR3 nucleotides: TGTGCCAGCAGATGGACAGGGGCCGCCAACACTGAAGCTTTCTTT.